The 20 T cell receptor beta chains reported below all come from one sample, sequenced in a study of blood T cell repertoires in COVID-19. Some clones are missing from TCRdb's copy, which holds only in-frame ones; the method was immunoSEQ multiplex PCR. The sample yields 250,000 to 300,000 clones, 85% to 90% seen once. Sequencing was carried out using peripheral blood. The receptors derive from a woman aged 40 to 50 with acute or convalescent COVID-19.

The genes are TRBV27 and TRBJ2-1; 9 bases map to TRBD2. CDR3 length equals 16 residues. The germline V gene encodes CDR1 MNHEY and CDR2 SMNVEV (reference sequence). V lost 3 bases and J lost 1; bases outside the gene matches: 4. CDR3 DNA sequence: TGTGCCAGCAGTTTGCCCAGCGGGGGGTCCTACAATGAGCAGTTCTTC. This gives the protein CASSLPSGGSYNEQFF.

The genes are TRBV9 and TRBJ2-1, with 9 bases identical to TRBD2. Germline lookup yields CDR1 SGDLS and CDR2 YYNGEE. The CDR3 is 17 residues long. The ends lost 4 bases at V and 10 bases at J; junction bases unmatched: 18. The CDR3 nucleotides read TGTGCCAGCAGCCTTAGCAAGGGCGGGGGGGGCCAGGACGAGCAGTTCTTC. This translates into CASSLSKGGGGQDEQFF.

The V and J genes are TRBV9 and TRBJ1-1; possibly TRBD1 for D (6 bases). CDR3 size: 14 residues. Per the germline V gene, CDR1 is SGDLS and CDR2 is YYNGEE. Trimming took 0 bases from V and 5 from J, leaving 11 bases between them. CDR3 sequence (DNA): TGTGCCAGCAGCGTAGAATCAGGGACAACTGAAGCTTTCTTT. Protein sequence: CASSVESGTTEAFF.

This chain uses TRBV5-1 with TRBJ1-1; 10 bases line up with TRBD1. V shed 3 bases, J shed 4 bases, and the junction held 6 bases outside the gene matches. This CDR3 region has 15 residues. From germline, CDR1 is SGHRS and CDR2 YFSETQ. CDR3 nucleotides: TGCGCCAGCAGCTCGAGACAGGGGGCGACCACTGAAGCTTTCTTT. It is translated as CASSSRQGATTEAFF.

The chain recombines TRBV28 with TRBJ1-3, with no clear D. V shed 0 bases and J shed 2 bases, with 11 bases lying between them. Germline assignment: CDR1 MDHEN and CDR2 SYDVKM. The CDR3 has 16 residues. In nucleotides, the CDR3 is TGTGCCAGCAGTTTATGGGGCCAGGTGACTGGAAACACCATATATTTT. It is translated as CASSLWGQVTGNTIYF.

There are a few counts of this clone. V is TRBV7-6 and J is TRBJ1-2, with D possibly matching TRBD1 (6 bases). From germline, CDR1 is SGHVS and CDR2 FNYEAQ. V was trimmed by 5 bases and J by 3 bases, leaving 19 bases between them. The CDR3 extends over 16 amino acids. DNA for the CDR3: TGTGCCAGCAGCCCACAGGCAGGGGCTATCGACTATGGCTACACCTTC. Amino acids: CASSPQAGAIDYGYTF.

The CDR3 DNA reads as TGTGCCAGCAGCAAACTTTCGGGGTTAGCTAATGAAAAACTGTTTTTT. This encodes CASSKLSGLANEKLFF. V is TRBV21-1 and J is TRBJ1-4. TRBV21-1 is described as a pseudogene. This CDR3 region has 16 residues.

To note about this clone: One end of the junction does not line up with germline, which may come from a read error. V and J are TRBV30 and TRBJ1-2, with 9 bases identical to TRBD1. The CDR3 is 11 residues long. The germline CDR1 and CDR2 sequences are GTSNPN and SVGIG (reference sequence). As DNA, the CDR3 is TGTGCCTGGAACCCCGGGACAGGGAGGGCCTTC. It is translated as CAWNPGTGRAF.

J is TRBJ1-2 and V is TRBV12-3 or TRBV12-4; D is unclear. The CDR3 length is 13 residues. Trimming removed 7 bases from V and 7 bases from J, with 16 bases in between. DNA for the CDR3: TGTGCCAGCACCTTGAGAGGGAAGGCTGGCTACACCTTC. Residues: CASTLRGKAGYTF.

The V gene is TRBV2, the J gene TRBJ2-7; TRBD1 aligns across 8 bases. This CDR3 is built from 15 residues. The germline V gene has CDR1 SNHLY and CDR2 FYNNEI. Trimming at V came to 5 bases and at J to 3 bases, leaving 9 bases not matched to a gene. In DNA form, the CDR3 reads TGTGCCAGCAGTCCCGGGGCAGGGGGCGTCTACGAGCAGTACGTC. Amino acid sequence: CASSPGAGGVYEQYV.

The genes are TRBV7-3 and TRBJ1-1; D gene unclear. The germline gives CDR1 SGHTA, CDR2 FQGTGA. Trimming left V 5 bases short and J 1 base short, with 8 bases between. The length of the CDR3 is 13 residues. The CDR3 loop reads CASSRGENTEAFF. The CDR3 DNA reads TGTGCCAGCAGCCGAGGCGAGAACACTGAAGCTTTCTTT.

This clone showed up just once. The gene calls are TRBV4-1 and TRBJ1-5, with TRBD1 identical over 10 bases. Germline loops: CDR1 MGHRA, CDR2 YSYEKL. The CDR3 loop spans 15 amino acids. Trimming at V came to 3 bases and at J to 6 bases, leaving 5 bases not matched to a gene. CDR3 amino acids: CASSQDRGLFQPQHF. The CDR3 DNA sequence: TGCGCCAGCAGCCAGGACAGGGGGTTGTTTCAGCCCCAGCATTTT.

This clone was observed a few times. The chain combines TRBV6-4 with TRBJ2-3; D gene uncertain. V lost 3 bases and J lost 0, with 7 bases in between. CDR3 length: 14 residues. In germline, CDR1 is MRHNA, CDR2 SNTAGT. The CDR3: CASSETTSTDTQYF. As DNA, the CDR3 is TGTGCCAGCAGTGAAACTACTAGCACAGATACGCAGTATTTT.

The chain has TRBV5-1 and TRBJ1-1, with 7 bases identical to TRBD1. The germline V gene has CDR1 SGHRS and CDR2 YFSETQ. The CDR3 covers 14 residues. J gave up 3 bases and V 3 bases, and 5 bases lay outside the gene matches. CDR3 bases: TGCGCCAGCAGCTCCAGGGGGGCCCACACTGAAGCTTTCTTT. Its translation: CASSSRGAHTEAFF.

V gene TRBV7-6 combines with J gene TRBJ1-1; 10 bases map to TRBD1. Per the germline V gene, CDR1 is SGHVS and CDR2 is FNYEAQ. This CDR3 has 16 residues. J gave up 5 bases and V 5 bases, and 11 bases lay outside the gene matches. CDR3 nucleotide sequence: TGTGCCAGCAGCCCCTGGCGGGACAGGGGAGGAACTGAAGCTTTCTTT. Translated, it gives CASSPWRDRGGTEAFF. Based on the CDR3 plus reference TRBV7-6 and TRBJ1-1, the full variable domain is GAGVSQSPRYKVTKRGQDVALRCDPISGHVSLYWYRQALGQGPEFLTYFNYEAQQDKSGLPNDRFSAERPEGSISTLTIQRTEQRDSAMYRCASSPWRDRGGTEAFFGQGTRLTVV.

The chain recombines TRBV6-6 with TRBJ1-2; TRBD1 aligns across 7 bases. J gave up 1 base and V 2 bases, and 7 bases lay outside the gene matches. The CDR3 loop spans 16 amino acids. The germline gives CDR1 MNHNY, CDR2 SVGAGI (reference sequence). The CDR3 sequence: CASSYDRQGYNYGYTF. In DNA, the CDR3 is TGTGCCAGCAGTTACGACCGACAGGGTTATAACTATGGCTACACCTTC.

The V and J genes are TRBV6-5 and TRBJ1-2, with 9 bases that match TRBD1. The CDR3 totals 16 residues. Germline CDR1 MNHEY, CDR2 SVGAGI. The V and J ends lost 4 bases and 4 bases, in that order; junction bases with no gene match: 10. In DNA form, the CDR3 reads TGTGCCAGCAGTTTCTCTCGGACAGGGGTGGGCTATGGCTACACCTTC. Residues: CASSFSRTGVGYGYTF.

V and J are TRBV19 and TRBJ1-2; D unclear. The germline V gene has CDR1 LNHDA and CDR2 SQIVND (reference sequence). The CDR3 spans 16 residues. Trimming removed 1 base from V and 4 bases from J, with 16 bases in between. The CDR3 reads CASSIGGGGPRYGYTF. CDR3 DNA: TGTGCCAGTAGTATAGGGGGAGGAGGGCCCCGCTATGGCTACACCTTC.

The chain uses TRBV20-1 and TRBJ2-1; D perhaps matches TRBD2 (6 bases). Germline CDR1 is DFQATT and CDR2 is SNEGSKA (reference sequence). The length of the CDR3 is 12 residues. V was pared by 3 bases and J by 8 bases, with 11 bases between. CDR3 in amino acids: CSASRGTDEQFF. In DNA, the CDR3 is TGCAGTGCTAGTCGGGGGACGGATGAGCAGTTCTTC.

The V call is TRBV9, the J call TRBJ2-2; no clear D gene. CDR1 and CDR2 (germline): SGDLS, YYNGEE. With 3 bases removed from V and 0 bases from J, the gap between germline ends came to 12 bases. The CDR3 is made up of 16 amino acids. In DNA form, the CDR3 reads TGTGCCAGCAGCGCCGCGGTAGTCGCGAACACCGGGGAGCTGTTTTTT. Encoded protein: CASSAAVVANTGELFF.